This section outlines one TCR beta chain sequence together with its context. Its antigen is unidentified. Germline loops: CDR1 SGHDT, CDR2 YYEEEE. Trimming removed 5 bases from V and 2 bases from J; junction bases left unmatched: 11. The CDR3 extends over 16 amino acids. Sequencing was performed with immunoSEQ multiplex PCR; in TCRdb, only in-frame clones are kept and a portion is missing. Of 250,000 or so clones in the sample, around 90% were seen once. This sample was taken from a study of cytomegalovirus exposure and HLA in healthy donors. Study-level points and caveats: Three chains linked to CMV were shown in vitro to be specific for CMV antigens. Across donors, most TCRs were seen rarely, yet some public ones were widespread. Reported results showed that the classifier diagnosed cytomegalovirus status with high specificity and sensitivity.

The validation cohort, a group of around 120 subjects, included the donors and was separate from the approximately 700-subject first cohort. This sequence joins TRBV5-6 and TRBJ2-5; TRBD1 matches 8 bases. The specimen was PBMCs. This clonotype was obtained from a woman younger than 30 in good health and CMV-seronegative. CDR3 coding DNA: TGTGCCAGCAGTTATTTTACAGGGGGACGGCAAGAGACCCAGTACTTC. Amino acid sequence: CASSYFTGGRQETQYF. Complete variable domain (other parts from reference TRBV5-6 and TRBJ2-5): DAGVTQSPTHLIKTRGQQVTLRCSPKSGHDTVSWYQQALGQGPQFIFQYYEEEERQRGNFPDRFSGHQFPNYSSELNVNALLLGDSALYLCASSYFTGGRQETQYFGPGTRLLVL.